The 6 T cell receptor beta chains presented below share a single source sample, sequenced in a study of regulatory T cells in long-lasting Graves disease. The TCR beta library used iRepertoire HTBI primers with Arm-PCR amplification of CDR3. One entry per CDR3 protein results from TCRdb running MiXCR on the multiplex PCR reads. The sample has about 530,000 distinct CDR3 sequences, about 16% seen once. Time point reported: newly diagnosed GD, antithyroid drugs for less than 3 months. PBMC RNA served as the TCR library source. This sample also appeared in a second study, on T cells in Graves' hyperthyroidism and ophthalmopathy.

This sample comprised peripheral blood mononuclear cells (PBMCs), obtained at new diagnosis, from a patient treated with antithyroid drugs. The receptors originated from a woman aged 35-65 years with Graves disease.

This clonotype was picked up many times. The chain is built from TRBV3-1 and TRBJ1-5; 11 nucleotides align to TRBD1. The V and J ends lost 1 base and 4 bases, in that order; junction bases with no gene match: 6. CDR3 length equals 17 residues. CDR1 is LGHDT, CDR2 YNNKEL, per germline (reference sequence). CDR3 sequence reads: CASSQAFGTGGNQPQHF. Written as DNA, the CDR3 is TGTGCCAGCAGCCAAGCGTTCGGGACAGGGGGGAATCAGCCCCAGCATTTT.

The sample holds a few counts of this clonotype. The V gene is TRBV2, the J gene TRBJ1-2, with 7 bases that match TRBD1. The CDR3 contains 13 residues. J gave up 6 bases and V 6 bases, and 7 bases lay outside the gene matches. Per germline, CDR1 SNHLY and CDR2 FYNNEI. For the CDR3, the DNA is TGTGCCAGCAGGGACAGGTTAATCCATGGCTACACCTTC. It is translated as CASRDRLIHGYTF.

V gene TRBV19 combines with J gene TRBJ1-2; no clear D. Germline lookup yields CDR1 LNHDA and CDR2 SQIVND (reference sequence). This CDR3 is 12 amino acids long. Trimming pared 9 bases from V and 1 base from J, leaving 9 bases between. The CDR3 DNA reads TGTGCCAGCCGGAGTCGTAACTATGGCTACACCTTC. Its protein product is CASRSRNYGYTF. Filled out from reference TRBV19 and TRBJ1-2, the complete variable domain reads DGGITQSPKYLFRKEGQNVTLSCEQNLNHDAMYWYRQDPGQGLRLIYYSQIVNDFQKGDIAEGYSVSREKKESFPLTVTSAQKNPTAFYLCASRSRNYGYTFGSGTRLTVV.

This clonotype was counted ten times or more. V and J are TRBV5-1 and TRBJ2-1, with 9 bases fitting TRBD2. Germline V gives CDR1 SGHRS, CDR2 YFSETQ. This CDR3 has 13 amino acids. The J segment lost 9 bases and the V segment lost 0 bases, leaving 1 base of the junction unmatched. The CDR3 nucleotides are TGCGCCAGCAGCTTGGGAGCGGGGGGTGAGCAGTTCTTC. Translating it yields CASSLGAGGEQFF. Drawing the rest from reference TRBV5-1 and TRBJ2-1, the complete variable domain is KAGVTQTPRYLIKTRGQQVTLSCSPISGHRSVSWYQQTPGQGLQFLFEYFSETQRNKGNFPGRFSGRQFSNSRSEMNVSTLELGDSALYLCASSLGAGGEQFFGPGTRLTVL.

About this clonotype itself: This CDR3 is missing its conserved last phenylalanine or tryptophan, likely due to a read error. The rearrangement links TRBV18 to TRBJ1-2; perhaps TRBD1 as D (5 bases). Deletions cut 0 bases from V and 4 bases from J, with 6 bases between. The germline V gene encodes CDR1 KGHSH and CDR2 LQKENI. This CDR3 has 13 amino acids. This CDR3 reads CASSPPGRYGYTV. The CDR3 DNA reads TGTGCCAGCTCACCACCGGGGCGCTATGGCTACACCGTC.

This clonotype was picked up many times. This sequence joins TRBV2 and TRBJ2-7, with D tentatively TRBD2 (6 bases). Deletions cut 6 bases from V and 2 bases from J, with 14 bases between. CDR1 SNHLY and CDR2 FYNNEI come from the germline V gene. The CDR3 has 14 amino acids. The CDR3 nucleotides are TGTGCCAGCAGGGGGGGACTCTCCCCCTACGAGCAGTACTTC. It codes for CASRGGLSPYEQYF.